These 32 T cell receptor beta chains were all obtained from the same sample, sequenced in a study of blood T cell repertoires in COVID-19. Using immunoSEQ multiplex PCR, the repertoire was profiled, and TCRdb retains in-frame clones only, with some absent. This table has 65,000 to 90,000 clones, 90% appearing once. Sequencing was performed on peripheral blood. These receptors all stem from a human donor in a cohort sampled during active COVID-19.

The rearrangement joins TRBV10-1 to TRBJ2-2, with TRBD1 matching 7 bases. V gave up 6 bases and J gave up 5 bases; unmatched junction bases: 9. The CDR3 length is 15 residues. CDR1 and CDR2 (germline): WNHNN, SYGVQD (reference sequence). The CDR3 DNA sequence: TGCGCCAGCAGCGGCCAAAGACAGGGTACCGGGGAGCTGTTTTTT. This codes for CASSGQRQGTGELFF.

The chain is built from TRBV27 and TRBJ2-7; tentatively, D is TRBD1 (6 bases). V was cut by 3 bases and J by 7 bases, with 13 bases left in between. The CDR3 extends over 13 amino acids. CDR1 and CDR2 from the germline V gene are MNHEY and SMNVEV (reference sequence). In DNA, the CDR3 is TGTGCCAGCAGTTTGTCGCAGGGGTGGGAGCAGTACTTC. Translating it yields CASSLSQGWEQYF.

The CDR3 spells CAISEPQGAGNSPLHF. The CDR3 DNA is TGTGCCATCAGTGAACCCCAGGGGGCTGGAAATTCACCCCTCCACTTT. V gene TRBV10-3 combines with J gene TRBJ1-6; 8 nucleotides line up with TRBD1. CDR1 and CDR2 from the germline V gene are ENHRY and SYGVKD. The CDR3 is made up of 16 amino acids. The trim removed 3 bases at V and 7 bases at J, leaving 8 bases unmatched.

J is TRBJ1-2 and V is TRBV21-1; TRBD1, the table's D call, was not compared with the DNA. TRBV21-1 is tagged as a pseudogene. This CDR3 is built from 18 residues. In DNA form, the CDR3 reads TGTGCCAGCAGCAAAGCGGGACAGCCAATCATCCCCTTTAGGGGCTACACCTTC. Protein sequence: CASSKAGQPIIPFRGYTF.

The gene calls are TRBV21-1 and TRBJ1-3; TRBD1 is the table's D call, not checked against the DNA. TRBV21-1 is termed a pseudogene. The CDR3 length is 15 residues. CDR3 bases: TGTGCCAGCAGCAAAGGAGAAGGGGGTGAAAACACCATATATTTT. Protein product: CASSKGEGGENTIYF.

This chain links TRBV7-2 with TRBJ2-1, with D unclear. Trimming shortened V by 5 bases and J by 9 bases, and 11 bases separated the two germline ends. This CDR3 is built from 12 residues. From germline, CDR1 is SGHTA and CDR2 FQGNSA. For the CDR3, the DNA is TGTGCCAGCAGCAATTTGTCCGGTGAGCAGTTCTTC. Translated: CASSNLSGEQFF.

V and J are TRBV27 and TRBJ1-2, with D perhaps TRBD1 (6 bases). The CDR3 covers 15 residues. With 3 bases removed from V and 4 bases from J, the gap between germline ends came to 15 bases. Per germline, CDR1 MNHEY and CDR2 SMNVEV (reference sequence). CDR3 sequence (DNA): TGTGCCAGCAGTTTTTGGGCGGGGGGGCCCTATGGCTACACCTTC. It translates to CASSFWAGGPYGYTF.

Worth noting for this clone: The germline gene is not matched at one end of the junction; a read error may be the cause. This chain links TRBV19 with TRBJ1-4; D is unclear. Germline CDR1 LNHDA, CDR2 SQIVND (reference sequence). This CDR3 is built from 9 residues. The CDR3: CASSLRTVF. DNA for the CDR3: TGTGCCAGTAGTCTGAGGACTGTTTTT.

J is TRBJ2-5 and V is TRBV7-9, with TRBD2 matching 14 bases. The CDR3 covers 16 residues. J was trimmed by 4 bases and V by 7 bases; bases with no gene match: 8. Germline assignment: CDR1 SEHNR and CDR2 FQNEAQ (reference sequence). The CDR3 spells CASIPVGTSGGETQYF. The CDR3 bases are TGTGCCAGCATCCCTGTCGGGACTAGCGGGGGAGAGACCCAGTACTTC. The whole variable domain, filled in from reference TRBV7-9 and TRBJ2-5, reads DTGVSQNPRHKITKRGQNVTFRCDPISEHNRLYWYRQTLGQGPEFLTYFQNEAQLEKSRLLSDRFSAERPKGSFSTLEIQRTEQGDSAMYLCASIPVGTSGGETQYFGPGTRLLVL.

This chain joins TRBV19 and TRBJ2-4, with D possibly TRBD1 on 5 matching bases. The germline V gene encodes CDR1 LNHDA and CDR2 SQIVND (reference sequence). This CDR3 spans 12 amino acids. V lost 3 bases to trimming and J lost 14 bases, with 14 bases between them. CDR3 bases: TGTGCCAGTAGTATCCCGCAGGGTAGGGAGTACTTC. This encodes CASSIPQGREYF.

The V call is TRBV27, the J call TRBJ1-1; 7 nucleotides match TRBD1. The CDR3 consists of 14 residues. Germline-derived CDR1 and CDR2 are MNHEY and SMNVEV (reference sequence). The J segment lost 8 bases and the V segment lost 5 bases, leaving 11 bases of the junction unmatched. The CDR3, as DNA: TGTGCCAGCAGTACAGGGACAGCTAACTCGGAAGCTTTCTTT. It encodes CASSTGTANSEAFF.

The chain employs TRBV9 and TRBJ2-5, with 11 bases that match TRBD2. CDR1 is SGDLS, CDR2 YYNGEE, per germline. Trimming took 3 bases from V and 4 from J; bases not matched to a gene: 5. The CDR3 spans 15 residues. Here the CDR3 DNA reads TGTGCCAGCAGCGGTAGCGGGGGGGTGTCAGAGACCCAGTACTTC. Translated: CASSGSGGVSETQYF.

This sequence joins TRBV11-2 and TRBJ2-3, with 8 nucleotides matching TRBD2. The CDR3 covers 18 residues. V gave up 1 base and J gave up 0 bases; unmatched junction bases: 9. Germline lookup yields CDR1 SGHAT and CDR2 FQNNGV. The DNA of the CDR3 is TGTGCCAGCAGCTTAGGGATTAGCGGGGCTCCTAGCACAGATACGCAGTATTTT. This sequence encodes CASSLGISGAPSTDTQYF. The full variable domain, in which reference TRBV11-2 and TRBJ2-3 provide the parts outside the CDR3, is EAGVAQSPRYKIIEKRQSVAFWCNPISGHATLYWYQQILGQGPKLLIQFQNNGVVDDSQLPKDRFSAERLKGVDSTLKIQPAKLEDSAVYLCASSLGISGAPSTDTQYFGPGTRLTVL.

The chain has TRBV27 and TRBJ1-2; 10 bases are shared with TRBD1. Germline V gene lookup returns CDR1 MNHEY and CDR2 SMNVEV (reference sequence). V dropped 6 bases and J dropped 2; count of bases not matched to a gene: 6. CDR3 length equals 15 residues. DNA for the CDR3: TGTGCCAGCAGAAGGACAGGGGGAGACAACTATGGCTACACCTTC. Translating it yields CASRRTGGDNYGYTF.

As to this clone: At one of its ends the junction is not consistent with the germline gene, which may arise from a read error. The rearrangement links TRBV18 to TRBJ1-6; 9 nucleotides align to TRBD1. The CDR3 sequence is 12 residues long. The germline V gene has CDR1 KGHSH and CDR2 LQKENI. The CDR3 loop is CASSPGQGLADF. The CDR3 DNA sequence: TGTGCCAGCTCACCTGGACAGGGGCTGGCCGATTTT. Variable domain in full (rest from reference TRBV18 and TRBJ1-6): NAGVMQNPRHLVRRRGQEARLRCSPMKGHSHVYWYRQLPEEGLKFMVYLQKENIIDESGMPKERFSAEFPKEGPSILRIQQVVRGDSAAYFCASSPGQGLADFGNGTRLTVT.

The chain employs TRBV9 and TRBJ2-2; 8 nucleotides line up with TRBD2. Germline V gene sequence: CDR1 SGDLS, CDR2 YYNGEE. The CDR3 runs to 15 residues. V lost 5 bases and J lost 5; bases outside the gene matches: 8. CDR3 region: CASRDSAGGTGELFF. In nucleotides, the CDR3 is TGTGCCAGCAGGGACTCGGCGGGGGGAACCGGGGAGCTGTTTTTT.

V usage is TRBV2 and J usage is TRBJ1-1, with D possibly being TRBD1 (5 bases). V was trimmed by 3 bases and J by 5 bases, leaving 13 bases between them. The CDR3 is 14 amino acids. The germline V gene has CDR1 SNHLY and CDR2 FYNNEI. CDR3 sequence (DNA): TGTGCCAGCAGTGAGTACGGGGCGGGGACTGAAGCTTTCTTT. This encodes CASSEYGAGTEAFF.

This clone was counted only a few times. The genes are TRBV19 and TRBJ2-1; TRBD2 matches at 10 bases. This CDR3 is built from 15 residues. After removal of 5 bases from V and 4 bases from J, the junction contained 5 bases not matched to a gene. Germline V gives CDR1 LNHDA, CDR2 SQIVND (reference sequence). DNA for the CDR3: TGTGCCAGTAGTCCCACTAGCGGGATATACAATGAGCAGTTCTTC. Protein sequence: CASSPTSGIYNEQFF.

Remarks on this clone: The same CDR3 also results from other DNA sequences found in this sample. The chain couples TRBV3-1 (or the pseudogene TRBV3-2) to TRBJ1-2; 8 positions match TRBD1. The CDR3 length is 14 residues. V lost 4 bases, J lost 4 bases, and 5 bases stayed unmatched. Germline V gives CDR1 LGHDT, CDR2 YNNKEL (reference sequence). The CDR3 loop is CASSPGQGGYGYTF. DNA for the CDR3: TGTGCCAGCAGCCCCGGACAGGGAGGCTATGGCTACACCTTC.

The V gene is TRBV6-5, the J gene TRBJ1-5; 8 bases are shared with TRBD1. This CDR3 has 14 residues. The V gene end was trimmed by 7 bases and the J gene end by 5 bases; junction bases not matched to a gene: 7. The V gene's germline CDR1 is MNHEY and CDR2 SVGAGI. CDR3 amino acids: CASNRDRGDQPQHF. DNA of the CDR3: TGTGCCAGCAATAGAGACAGGGGCGATCAGCCCCAGCATTTT.

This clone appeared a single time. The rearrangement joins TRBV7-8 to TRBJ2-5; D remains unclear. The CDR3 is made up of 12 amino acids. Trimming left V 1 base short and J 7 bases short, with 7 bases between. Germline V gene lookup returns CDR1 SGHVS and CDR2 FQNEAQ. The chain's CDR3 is CASSLGIVTQYF. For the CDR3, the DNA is TGTGCCAGCAGCTTAGGAATAGTGACCCAGTACTTC.

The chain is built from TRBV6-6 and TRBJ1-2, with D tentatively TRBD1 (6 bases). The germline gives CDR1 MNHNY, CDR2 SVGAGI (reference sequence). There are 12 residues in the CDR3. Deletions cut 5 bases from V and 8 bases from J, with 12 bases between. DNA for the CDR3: TGTGCCAGCAGTCCCACAGGGCAGGGCTACACCTTC. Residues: CASSPTGQGYTF.

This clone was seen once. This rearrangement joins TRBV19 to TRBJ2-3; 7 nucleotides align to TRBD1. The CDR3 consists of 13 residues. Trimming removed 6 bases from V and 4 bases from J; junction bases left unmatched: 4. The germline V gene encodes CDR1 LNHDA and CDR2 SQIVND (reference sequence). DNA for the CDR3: TGTGCCAGTAGCCTCACAGGGGCAGATACGCAGTATTTT. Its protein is CASSLTGADTQYF.

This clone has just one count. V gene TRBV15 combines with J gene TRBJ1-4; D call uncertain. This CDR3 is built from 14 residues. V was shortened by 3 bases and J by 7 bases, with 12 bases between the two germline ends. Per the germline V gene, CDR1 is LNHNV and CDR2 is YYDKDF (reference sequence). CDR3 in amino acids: CATSSIGLGEKLFF. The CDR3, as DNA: TGTGCCACCAGCAGTATCGGGTTGGGTGAAAAACTGTTTTTT.

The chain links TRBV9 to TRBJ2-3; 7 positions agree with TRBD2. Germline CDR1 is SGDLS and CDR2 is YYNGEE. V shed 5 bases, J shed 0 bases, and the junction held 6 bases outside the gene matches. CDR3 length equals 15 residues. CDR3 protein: CASRHTSASTDTQYF. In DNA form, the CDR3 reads TGTGCCAGCAGACATACTAGCGCTAGCACAGATACGCAGTATTTT.

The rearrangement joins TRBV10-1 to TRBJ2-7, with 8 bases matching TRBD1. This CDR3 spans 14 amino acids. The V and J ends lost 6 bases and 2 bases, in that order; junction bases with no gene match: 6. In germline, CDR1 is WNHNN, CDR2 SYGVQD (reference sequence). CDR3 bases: TGCGCCAGCAGGAGGGACAGGACCACCTACGAGCAGTACTTC. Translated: CASRRDRTTYEQYF.

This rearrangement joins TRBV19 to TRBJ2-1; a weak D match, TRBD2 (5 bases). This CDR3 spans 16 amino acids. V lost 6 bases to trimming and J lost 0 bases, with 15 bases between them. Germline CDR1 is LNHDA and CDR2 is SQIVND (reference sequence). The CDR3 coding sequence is TGTGCCAGTAGGGATTGGACTGCGAGCTCCTACAATGAGCAGTTCTTC. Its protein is CASRDWTASSYNEQFF.

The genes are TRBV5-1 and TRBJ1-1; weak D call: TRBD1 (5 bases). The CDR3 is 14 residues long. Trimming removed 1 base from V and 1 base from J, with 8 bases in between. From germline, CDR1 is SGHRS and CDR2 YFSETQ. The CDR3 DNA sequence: TGCGCCAGCAGCTTGCGGGGGGAGAACACTGAAGCTTTCTTT. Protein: CASSLRGENTEAFF.

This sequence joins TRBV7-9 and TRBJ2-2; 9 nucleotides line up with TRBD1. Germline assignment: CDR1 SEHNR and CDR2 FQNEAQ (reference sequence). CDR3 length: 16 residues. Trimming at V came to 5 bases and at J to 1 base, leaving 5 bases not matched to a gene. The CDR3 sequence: CASSPTGGLNTGELFF. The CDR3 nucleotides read TGTGCCAGCAGCCCAACAGGGGGCCTGAACACCGGGGAGCTGTTTTTT.

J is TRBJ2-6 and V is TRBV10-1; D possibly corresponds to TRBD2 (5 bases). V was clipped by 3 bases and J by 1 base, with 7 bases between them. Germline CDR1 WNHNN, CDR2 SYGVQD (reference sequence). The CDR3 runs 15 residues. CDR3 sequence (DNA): TGCGCCAGCAGTGAATCGGGATCTGGGGCCAACGTCCTGACTTTC. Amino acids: CASSESGSGANVLTF.

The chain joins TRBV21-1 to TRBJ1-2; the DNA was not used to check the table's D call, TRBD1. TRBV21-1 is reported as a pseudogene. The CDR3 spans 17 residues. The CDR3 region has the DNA TGTGCCAGCATCCCGAACCCCACACAGGCCTCTTTCTATGGCTACACCTTC. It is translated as CASIPNPTQASFYGYTF.

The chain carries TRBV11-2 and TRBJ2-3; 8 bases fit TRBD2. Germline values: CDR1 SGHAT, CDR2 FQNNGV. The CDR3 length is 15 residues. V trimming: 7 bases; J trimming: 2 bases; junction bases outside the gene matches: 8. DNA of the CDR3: TGTGCCAGCACCGCGGCGGGGGGACCCACAGATACGCAGTATTTT. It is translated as CASTAAGGPTDTQYF.